This T cell receptor (beta chain) emerged from a study of graft-versus-host responses after intestinal transplantation. The study's findings and limits: Graft-donor T cell macrochimerism coincided with high graft-versus-host to host-versus-graft clonal ratios in allografts.

Of note for this clone: Antigen specificity is unknown.

Trimming shortened V by 5 bases and J by 1 base, and 12 bases separated the two germline ends. There are 14 residues in the CDR3. Germline values: CDR1 SGHTA, CDR2 FQGNSA. Measured with immunoSEQ multiplex PCR; TCRdb has only the in-frame clones, and not every one. This table holds approximately 11,000 clones, more than 85% found once. This sequence originates from a human patient who received an intestinal transplant, so some T cells may come from the graft donor. Specimen: PBMCs, collected around 110 days after intestinal transplant. This chain connects TRBV7-2 to TRBJ2-7; maybe TRBD2 (5 bases). The CDR3 here is CASSQLGTSYEQYF. The CDR3 region has the DNA TGTGCCAGCAGCCAACTAGGAACATCCTACGAGCAGTACTTC.